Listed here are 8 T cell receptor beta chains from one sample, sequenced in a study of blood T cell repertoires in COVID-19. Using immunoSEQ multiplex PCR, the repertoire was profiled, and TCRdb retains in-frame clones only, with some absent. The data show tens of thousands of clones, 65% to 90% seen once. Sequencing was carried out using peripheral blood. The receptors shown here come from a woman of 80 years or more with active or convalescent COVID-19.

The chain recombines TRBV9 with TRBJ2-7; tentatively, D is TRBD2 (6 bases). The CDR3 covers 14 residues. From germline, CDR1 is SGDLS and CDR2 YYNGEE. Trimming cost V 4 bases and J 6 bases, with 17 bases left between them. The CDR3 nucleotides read TGTGCCAGCAGCACACTCGGGGGTAGGGCCGAGCAGTACTTC. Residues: CASSTLGGRAEQYF.

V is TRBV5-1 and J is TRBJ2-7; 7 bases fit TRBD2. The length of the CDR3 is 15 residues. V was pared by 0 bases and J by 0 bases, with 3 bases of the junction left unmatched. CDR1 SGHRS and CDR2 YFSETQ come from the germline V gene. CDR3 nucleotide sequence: TGCGCCAGCAGCTTGGTGACTAGCCTCTCCTACGAGCAGTACTTC. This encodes CASSLVTSLSYEQYF.

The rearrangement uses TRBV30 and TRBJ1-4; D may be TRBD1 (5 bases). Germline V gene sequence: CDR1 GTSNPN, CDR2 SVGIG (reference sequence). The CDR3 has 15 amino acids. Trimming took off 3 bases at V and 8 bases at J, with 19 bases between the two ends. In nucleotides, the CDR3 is TGTGCCTGGAGCGCTTTGGGGGGAGAGTCCGAAAAACTGTTTTTT. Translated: CAWSALGGESEKLFF.

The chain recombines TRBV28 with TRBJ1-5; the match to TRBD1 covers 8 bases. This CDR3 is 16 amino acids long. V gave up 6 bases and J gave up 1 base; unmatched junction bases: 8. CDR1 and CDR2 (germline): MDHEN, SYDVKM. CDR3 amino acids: CASSTLGQGSNQPQHF. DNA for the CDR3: TGTGCCAGCAGCACCCTCGGACAGGGCAGCAATCAGCCCCAGCATTTT.

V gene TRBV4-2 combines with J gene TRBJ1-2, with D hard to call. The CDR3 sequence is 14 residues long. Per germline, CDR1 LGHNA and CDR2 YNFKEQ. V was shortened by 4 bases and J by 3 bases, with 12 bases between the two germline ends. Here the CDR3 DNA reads TGTGCCAGCAGCCCCAGACACTCGGACTATGGCTACACCTTC. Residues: CASSPRHSDYGYTF.

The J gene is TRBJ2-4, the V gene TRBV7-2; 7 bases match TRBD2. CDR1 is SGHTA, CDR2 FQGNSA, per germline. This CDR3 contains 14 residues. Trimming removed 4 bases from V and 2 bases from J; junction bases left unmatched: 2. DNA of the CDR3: TGTGCCAGCAGCTCCGGGGGGACCAAAAACATTCAGTACTTC. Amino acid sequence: CASSSGGTKNIQYF.

Written as DNA, the CDR3 is TGTGCCATCACGGCGACAGGGAGCTCCTACAATGAGCAGTTCTTC. Protein sequence: CAITATGSSYNEQFF. The gene calls are TRBV10-3 and TRBJ2-1, with 7 bases fitting TRBD1. CDR1 is ENHRY, CDR2 SYGVKD, per germline. The trim removed 7 bases at V and 0 bases at J, leaving 6 bases unmatched. The CDR3 covers 15 residues.

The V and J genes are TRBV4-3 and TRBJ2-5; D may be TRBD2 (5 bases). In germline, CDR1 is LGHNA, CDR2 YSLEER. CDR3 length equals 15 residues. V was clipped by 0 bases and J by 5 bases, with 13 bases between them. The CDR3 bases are TGCGCCAGCAGCCAAGATAGGCGGGCTGGGGAGACCCAGTACTTC. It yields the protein CASSQDRRAGETQYF.